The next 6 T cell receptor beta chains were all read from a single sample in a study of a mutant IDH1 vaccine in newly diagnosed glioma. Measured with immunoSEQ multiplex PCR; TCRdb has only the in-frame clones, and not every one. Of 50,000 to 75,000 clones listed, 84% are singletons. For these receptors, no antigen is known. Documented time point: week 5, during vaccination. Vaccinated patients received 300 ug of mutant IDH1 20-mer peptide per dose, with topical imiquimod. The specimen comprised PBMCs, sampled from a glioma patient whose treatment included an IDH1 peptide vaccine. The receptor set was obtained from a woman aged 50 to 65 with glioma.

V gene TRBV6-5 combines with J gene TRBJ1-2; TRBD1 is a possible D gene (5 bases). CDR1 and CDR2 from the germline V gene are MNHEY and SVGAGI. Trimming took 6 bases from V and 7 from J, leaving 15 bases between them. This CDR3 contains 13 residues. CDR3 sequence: CASRSPRVSGYTF. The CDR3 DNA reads TGTGCCAGCAGATCACCCAGGGTATCTGGCTACACCTTC.

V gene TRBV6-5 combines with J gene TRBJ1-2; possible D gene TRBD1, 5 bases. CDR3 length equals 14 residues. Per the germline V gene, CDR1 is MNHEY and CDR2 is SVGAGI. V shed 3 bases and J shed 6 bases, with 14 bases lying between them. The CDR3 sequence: CASSYSATQDGYTF. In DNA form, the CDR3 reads TGTGCCAGCAGTTATTCGGCGACACAGGATGGCTACACCTTC.

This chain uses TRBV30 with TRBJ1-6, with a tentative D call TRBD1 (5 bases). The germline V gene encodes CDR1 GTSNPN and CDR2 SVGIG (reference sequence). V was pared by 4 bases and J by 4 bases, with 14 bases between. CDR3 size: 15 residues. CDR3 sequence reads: CAWKGQNFYNSPLHF. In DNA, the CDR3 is TGTGCCTGGAAGGGGCAGAACTTTTATAATTCACCCCTCCACTTT.

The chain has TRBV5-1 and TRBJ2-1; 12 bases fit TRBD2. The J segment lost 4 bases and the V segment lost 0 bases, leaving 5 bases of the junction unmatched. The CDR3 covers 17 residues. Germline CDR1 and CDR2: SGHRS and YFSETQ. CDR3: CASSLGLAGDIYNEQFF. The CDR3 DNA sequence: TGCGCCAGCAGCTTGGGACTAGCGGGGGACATATACAATGAGCAGTTCTTC. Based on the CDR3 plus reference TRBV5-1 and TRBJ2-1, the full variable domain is KAGVTQTPRYLIKTRGQQVTLSCSPISGHRSVSWYQQTPGQGLQFLFEYFSETQRNKGNFPGRFSGRQFSNSRSEMNVSTLELGDSALYLCASSLGLAGDIYNEQFFGPGTRLTVL.

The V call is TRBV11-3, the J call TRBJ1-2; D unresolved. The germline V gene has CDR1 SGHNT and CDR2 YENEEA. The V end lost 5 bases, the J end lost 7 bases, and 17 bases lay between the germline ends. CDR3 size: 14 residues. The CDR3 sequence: CASSVTASTSGYTF. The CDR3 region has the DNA TGTGCCAGCAGCGTCACAGCTTCAACAAGTGGCTACACCTTC.

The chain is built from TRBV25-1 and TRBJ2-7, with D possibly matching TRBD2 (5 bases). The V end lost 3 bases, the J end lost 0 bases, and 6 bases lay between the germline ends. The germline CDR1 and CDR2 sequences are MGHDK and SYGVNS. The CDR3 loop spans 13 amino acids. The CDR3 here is CASSDGSSYEQYF. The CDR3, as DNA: TGTGCCAGCAGTGATGGGAGCTCCTACGAGCAGTACTTC.